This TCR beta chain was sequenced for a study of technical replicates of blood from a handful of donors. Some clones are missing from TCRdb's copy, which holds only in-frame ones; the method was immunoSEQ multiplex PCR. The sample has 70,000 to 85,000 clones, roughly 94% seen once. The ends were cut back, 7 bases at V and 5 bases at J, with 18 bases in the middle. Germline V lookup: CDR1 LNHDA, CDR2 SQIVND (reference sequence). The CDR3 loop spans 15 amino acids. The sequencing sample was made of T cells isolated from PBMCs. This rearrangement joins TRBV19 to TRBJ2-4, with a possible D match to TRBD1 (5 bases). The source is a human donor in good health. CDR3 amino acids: CASMGIYMTENIQYF. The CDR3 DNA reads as TGTGCCAGTATGGGTATTTATATGACAGAAAACATTCAGTACTTC.